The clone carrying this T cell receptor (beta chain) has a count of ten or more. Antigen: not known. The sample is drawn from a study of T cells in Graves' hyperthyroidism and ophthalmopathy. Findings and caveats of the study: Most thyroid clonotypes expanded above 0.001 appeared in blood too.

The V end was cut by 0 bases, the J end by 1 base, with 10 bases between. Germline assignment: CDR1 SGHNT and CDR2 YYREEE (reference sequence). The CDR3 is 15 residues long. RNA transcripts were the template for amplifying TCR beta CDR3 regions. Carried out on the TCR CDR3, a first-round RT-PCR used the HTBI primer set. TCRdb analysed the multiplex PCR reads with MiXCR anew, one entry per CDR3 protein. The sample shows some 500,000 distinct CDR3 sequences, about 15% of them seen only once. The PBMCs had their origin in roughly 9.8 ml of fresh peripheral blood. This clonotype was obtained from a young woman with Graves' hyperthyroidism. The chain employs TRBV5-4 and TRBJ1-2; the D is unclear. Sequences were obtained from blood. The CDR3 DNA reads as TGTGCCAGCAGCTTGGAACAGATCTTTAACTATGGCTACACCTTC. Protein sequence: CASSLEQIFNYGYTF.